This T cell receptor (beta chain) was recovered during a study of cytomegalovirus exposure and HLA in healthy donors. Findings of the study overall: Most TCR sequences proved rare, with some public TCRs found in many donors. According to a later analysis, donors in an Asian-associated ancestry cluster reportedly had fewer N-insertions than the approximately 620-donor mean.

The PCR employed 60 Vbeta primers together with 13 Jbeta primers. In the authors' methods: Unique TCR beta chains totaled roughly 80 million in a later count, with some 10 million of them shared. Here immunoSEQ multiplex PCR was the method, and the copy in TCRdb shows in-frame clones only, minus some. Clonal size and the V and J genes are those of that table, whereas D and trimming came from the DNA. The sample consists of around 190,000 clones, roughly 79% of them appearing once. Notes on this clone: Antigen specificity is unknown.

Specimen: PBMCs. The receptor was isolated from a woman aged 18-29 years in good health and CMV-seronegative.

The CDR3 nucleotides read TGTGCCAGCAGTGGGCTAGCGGGGGGGCTCGATGAGCAGTTCTTC. This gives the protein CASSGLAGGLDEQFF. The V and J genes are TRBV6-1 and TRBJ2-1; 12 nucleotides agree with TRBD2. Germline CDR1 reads MNHNS; CDR2 reads SASEGT. This CDR3 has 15 amino acids. V shed 4 bases and J 8 bases; nucleotides not matched to a gene: 6.